The rows below give T cell receptor beta chains drawn from one sample of a study of blood T cells in healthy people across ages. Using its own MiXCR run on the 5' RACE reads, TCRdb lists one record per CDR3 protein. Of around 900,000 distinct CDR3 sequences listed, less than 35% are singletons. The source material was blood. The receptors derive from an elderly woman in good health. Both conserved end residues are part of each CDR3. A D gene is named only where the DNA matches it firmly. Clone size appears in some rows only: once, few, many, or a class for an expanded clone.

clone_size j_call v_call d_call cdr3_aa cdr3_nt
NA TRBJ2-7 TRBV30 TRBD1 CASQRGRAYEQYF TGTGCCTCCCAAAGGGGGCGCGCCTACGAGCAGTACTTC
few TRBJ1-5 TRBV4-2 NA CASSPVGQRPGPQHF TGTGCCAGCAGCCCCGTAGGACAACGCCCTGGGCCCCAGCATTTT
few TRBJ1-4 TRBV6-5 NA CASSPHTTVQGEKLFF TGTGCCAGCAGTCCCCACACGACGGTGCAGGGAGAAAAACTGTTTTTT
few TRBJ2-5 TRBV5-4 NA CASSFRAGPGTQYF TGTGCCAGCAGCTTTCGCGCGGGACCGGGGACCCAGTACTTC
NA TRBJ2-1 TRBV7-2 NA CVSSPGGGVYYEQCF TGTGTCAGCAGCCCCGGGGGCGGGGTTTACTATGAGCAGTGCTTC
many TRBJ2-3 TRBV12-3/TRBV12-4 NA CASRGQTFKGTQYF TGTGCCAGCCGAGGACAGACATTTAAGGGTACGCAGTATTTT
many TRBJ2-4 TRBV30 NA CAWSVGGPLAKNIQYF TGTGCCTGGAGTGTGGGGGGTCCGTTAGCCAAAAACATTCAGTACTTC
many TRBJ1-2 TRBV7-2 NA CASSLNGNGYTF TGTGCCAGCAGCTTAAACGGGAATGGCTACACCTTC
many TRBJ2-7 TRBV28 TRBD1 CASSLGGGQIYEQYF TGTGCCAGCAGTTTAGGTGGGGGACAGATCTACGAGCAGTACTTC
many TRBJ1-2 TRBV7-2 TRBD1 CASSLDRTLSGYTF TGTGCCAGCAGCTTGGACAGGACTCTATCTGGCTACACCTTC
many TRBJ2-7 TRBV30 TRBD1 CAWSFETGSYEQYF TGTGCCTGGAGTTTTGAGACAGGGTCCTACGAGCAGTACTTC
NA TRBJ2-2 TRBV6-2/TRBV6-3 NA CASSYLLFRANTGELFF TGTGCCAGCAGTTACTTATTGTTCCGCGCGAACACCGGGGAGCTGTTTTTT
few TRBJ2-5 TRBV6-2/TRBV6-3 TRBD1 CASTDRVWEQYF TGTGCCAGCACGGACAGGGTATGGGAGCAGTACTTC
many TRBJ2-1 TRBV5-1 NA CASSLSGGLSYNEQFF TGCGCCAGCAGCTTGTCAGGGGGACTATCCTACAATGAGCAGTTCTTC
many TRBJ2-1 TRBV5-1 NA CASSRAGVSYNEQFF TGCGCCAGCAGCCGGGCGGGCGTTTCCTACAATGAGCAGTTCTTC
many TRBJ1-2 TRBV12-3/TRBV12-4 TRBD1 CASSLGQGNGYTF TGTGCCAGCAGCTTAGGACAGGGAAATGGCTACACCTTC
NA TRBJ1-1 TRBV20-1 NA CSAKRAVGVGNIEAFF TGCAGTGCTAAGAGAGCGGTCGGGGTTGGTAACATTGAAGCTTTCTTT
few TRBJ1-2 TRBV10-2 NA CASSESLAGGYTF TGCGCCAGCAGTGAGTCTCTGGCGGGGGGCTACACCTTC
NA TRBJ2-4 TRBV11-2 TRBD2 CASSPGRAGLTDIQYF TGTGCCAGCAGCCCGGGACGAGCGGGGCTCACGGACATTCAGTACTTC
many TRBJ2-7 TRBV4-3 TRBD1 CASSQSGQGTYEQYF TGCGCCAGCAGCCAATCAGGACAGGGGACCTACGAGCAGTACTTC
NA TRBJ2-6 TRBV9 NA CASSVDFGAGANVLTF TGTGCCAGCAGCGTAGATTTTGGGGCTGGGGCCAACGTCCTGACTTTC
many TRBJ2-7 TRBV7-2 TRBD2 CASSAVAGGRGEQYF TGTGCCAGCAGCGCGGTAGCGGGGGGGAGGGGCGAGCAGTACTTC
NA TRBJ1-6 TRBV6-2/TRBV6-3 NA CASSRDGQSRSPLHF TGTGCCAGCAGCCGGGACGGCCAGAGTCGATCACCCCTCCACTTT
many TRBJ2-3 TRBV7-2 NA CASSPDRHTQYF TGTGCCAGCAGCCCCGACAGACATACGCAGTATTTT
NA TRBJ1-2 TRBV5-1 NA CASSLGSGNPTTF TGCGCCAGCAGCTTGGGGTCGGGGAACCCTACCACCTTC
NA TRBJ1-1 TRBV5-1 TRBD1 CASSSGGQGTTEAFF TGCGCCAGCAGCTCGGGGGGACAGGGTACCACTGAAGCTTTCTTT
NA TRBJ2-7 TRBV5-5 TRBD1 CASSLAGTDTYEQYF TGTGCCAGCAGCTTGGCCGGGACAGACACCTACGAGCAGTACTTC
many TRBJ1-1 TRBV6-2/TRBV6-3 TRBD1 CASSQLRQGTPEAFF TGTGCCAGCAGTCAACTCCGACAGGGGACCCCTGAAGCTTTCTTT
many TRBJ2-4 TRBV6-1 NA CASSEKVGSVKNIQYF TGTGCCAGCAGTGAAAAGGTGGGCAGTGTCAAAAACATTCAGTACTTC
NA TRBJ2-7 TRBV28 TRBD1 CASSPLTGQGDLNYEQYF TGTGCCAGCAGTCCACTTACCGGACAGGGGGATTTAAACTACGAGCAGTACTTC
NA TRBJ1-3 TRBV10-3 NA CAISAAASSGNTIYF TGTGCCATCAGCGCGGCCGCCTCCTCTGGAAACACCATATATTTT
few TRBJ1-4 TRBV5-1 TRBD1 CASSGDRAANEKLFF TGCGCCAGCAGCGGGGACAGGGCTGCTAATGAAAAACTGTTTTTT
NA TRBJ1-4 TRBV25-1 TRBD1 CASRDRVHEKLFF TGTGCCAGCAGGGACAGGGTCCATGAAAAACTGTTTTTT
few TRBJ2-1 TRBV6-2/TRBV6-3 TRBD2 CASNSGTSGGGNEQFF TGTGCCAGCAACTCCGGGACTAGCGGGGGGGGGAATGAGCAGTTCTTC
many TRBJ1-2 TRBV29-1 NA CSVAGQGQGGYTF TGCAGCGTTGCGGGGCAGGGCCAGGGAGGCTACACCTTC
NA TRBJ2-5 TRBV11-2 NA CASSFYWEKETQYF TGTGCCAGCAGCTTTTATTGGGAAAAAGAGACCCAGTACTTC
many TRBJ2-7 TRBV27 NA CASSSSALGYEQYF TGTGCCAGCAGTTCATCGGCGCTAGGGTACGAGCAGTACTTC
NA TRBJ2-7 TRBV10-3 NA CAIRESRQYEQYF TGTGCCATCAGGGAGTCGAGACAGTACGAGCAGTACTTC
few TRBJ1-5 TRBV30 TRBD1 CAWSVPGTGNQPQHF TGTGCCTGGAGTGTACCCGGGACAGGGAATCAGCCCCAGCATTTT
few TRBJ2-1 TRBV13 NA CASSSRLDRHNEQFF TGTGCCAGCAGCTCCCGGCTAGACAGGCACAATGAGCAGTTCTTC